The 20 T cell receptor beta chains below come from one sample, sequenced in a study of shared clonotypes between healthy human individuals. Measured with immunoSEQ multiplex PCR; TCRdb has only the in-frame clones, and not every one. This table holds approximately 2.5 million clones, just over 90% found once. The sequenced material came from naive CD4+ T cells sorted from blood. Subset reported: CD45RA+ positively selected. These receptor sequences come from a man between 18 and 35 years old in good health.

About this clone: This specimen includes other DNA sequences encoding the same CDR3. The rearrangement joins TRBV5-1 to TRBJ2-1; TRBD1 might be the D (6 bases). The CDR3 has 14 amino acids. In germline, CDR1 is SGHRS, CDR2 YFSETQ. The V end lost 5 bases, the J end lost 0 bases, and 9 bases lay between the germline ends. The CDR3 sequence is CASSSDSSYNEQFF. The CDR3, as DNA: TGCGCCAGCAGTTCGGACAGCTCCTACAATGAGCAGTTCTTC. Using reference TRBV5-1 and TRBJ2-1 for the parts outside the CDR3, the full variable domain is KAGVTQTPRYLIKTRGQQVTLSCSPISGHRSVSWYQQTPGQGLQFLFEYFSETQRNKGNFPGRFSGRQFSNSRSEMNVSTLELGDSALYLCASSSDSSYNEQFFGPGTRLTVL.

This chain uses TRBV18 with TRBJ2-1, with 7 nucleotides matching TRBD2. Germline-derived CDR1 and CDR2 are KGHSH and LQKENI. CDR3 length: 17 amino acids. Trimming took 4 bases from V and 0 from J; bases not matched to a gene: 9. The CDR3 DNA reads TGTGCCAGCTCACTGGGGGGGACTTCGAGCTCCTACAATGAGCAGTTCTTC. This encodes CASSLGGTSSSYNEQFF.

The CDR3 nucleotides read TGTGCCAGCAGCTTGAAGGGGATTAACTATGGCTACACCTTC. This sequence encodes CASSLKGINYGYTF. The rearrangement links TRBV5-5 to TRBJ1-2; the D gene is possibly TRBD1 (5 bases). V was clipped by 1 base and J by 1 base, with 8 bases between them. Germline V gene lookup returns CDR1 SGHKS and CDR2 YYEKEE (reference sequence). CDR3 length: 14 residues.

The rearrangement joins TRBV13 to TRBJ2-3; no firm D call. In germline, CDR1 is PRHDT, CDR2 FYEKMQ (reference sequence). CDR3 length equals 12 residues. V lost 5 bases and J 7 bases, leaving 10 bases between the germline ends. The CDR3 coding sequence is TGTGCCAGCAGCCAGACCCTGAATACGCAGTATTTT. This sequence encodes CASSQTLNTQYF.

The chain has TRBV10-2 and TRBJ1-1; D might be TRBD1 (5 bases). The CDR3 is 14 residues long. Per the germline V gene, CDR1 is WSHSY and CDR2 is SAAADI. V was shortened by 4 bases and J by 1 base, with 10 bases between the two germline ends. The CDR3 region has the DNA TGCGCCAGCAGTGGGACATGGAGGAACACTGAAGCTTTCTTT. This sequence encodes CASSGTWRNTEAFF.

The CDR3 DNA is TGTGCCAGCTCACCAGTGGCGGGGTCCCTCCAAGAGACCCAGTACTTC. It specifies CASSPVAGSLQETQYF. This rearrangement joins TRBV18 to TRBJ2-5, with D maybe TRBD2 (6 bases). V was trimmed by 2 bases and J by 1 base, leaving 14 bases between them. Germline V lookup: CDR1 KGHSH, CDR2 LQKENI. This CDR3 is built from 16 residues.

CDR3: CASSLDGRGIQPQHF. In nucleotides, the CDR3 is TGTGCCAGCAGCTTAGACGGCAGGGGGATTCAGCCCCAGCATTTT. The chain recombines TRBV7-2 with TRBJ1-5; 7 bases are a match to TRBD1. After removal of 1 base from V and 6 bases from J, the junction contained 6 bases not matched to a gene. The CDR3 is 15 residues long. Germline loops: CDR1 SGHTA, CDR2 FQGNSA.

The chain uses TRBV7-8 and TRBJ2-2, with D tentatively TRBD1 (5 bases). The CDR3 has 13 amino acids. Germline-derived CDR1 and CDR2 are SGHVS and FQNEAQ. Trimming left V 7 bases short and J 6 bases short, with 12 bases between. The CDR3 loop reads CASNNRFPGELFF. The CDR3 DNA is TGTGCCAGCAACAACAGGTTCCCCGGGGAGCTGTTTTTT. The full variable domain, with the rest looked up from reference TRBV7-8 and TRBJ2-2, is GAGVSQSPRYKVAKRGQDVALRCDPISGHVSLFWYQQALGQGPEFLTYFQNEAQLDKSGLPSDRFFAERPEGSVSTLKIQRTQQEDSAVYLCASNNRFPGELFFGEGSRLTVL.

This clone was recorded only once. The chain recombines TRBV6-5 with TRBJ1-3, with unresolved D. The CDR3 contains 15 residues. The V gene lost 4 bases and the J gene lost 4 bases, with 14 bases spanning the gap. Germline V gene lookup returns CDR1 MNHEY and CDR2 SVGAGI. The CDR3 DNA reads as TGTGCCAGCAGTTTAGAGGGTGCATCCGGAAACACCATATATTTT. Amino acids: CASSLEGASGNTIYF.

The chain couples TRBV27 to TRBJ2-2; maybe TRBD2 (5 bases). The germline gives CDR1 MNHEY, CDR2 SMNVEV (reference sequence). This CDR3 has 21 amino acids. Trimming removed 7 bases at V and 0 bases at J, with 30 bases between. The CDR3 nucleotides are TGTGCCAGCAAGCCATTACTGAGGGAGAAACTACTACTGCCGAACACCGGGGAGCTGTTTTTT. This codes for CASKPLLREKLLLPNTGELFF.

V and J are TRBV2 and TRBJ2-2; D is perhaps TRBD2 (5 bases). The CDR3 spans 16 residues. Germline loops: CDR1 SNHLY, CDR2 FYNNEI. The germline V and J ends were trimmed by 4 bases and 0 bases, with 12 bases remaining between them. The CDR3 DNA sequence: TGTGCCAGCAGTGGGGCTAGCCTCGCGAACACCGGGGAGCTGTTTTTT. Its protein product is CASSGASLANTGELFF.

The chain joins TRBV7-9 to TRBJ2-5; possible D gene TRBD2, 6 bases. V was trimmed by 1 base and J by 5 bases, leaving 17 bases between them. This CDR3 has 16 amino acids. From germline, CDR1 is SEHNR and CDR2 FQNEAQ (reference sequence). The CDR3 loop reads CASSLGRGSGVETQYF. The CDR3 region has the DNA TGTGCCAGCAGCTTAGGTCGGGGGAGTGGTGTGGAGACCCAGTACTTC.

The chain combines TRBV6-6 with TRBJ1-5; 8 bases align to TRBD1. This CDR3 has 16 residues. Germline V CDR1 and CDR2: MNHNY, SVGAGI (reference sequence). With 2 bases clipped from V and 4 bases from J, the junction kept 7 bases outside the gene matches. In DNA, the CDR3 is TGTGCCAGCAGTTACCCCCGGACAGGGCAGAATCAGCCCCAGCATTTT. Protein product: CASSYPRTGQNQPQHF.

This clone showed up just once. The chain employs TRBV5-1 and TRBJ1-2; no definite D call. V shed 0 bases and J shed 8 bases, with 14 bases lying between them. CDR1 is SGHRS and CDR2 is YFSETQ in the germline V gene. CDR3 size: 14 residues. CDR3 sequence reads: CASSLGEPYGGYTF. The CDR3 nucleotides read TGCGCCAGCAGCTTGGGGGAGCCCTATGGAGGCTACACCTTC.

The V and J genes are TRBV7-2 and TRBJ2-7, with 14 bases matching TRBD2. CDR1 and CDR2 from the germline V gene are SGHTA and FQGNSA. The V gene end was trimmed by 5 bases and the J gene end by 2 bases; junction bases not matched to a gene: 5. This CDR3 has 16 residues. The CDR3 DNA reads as TGTGCCAGCAGCCCGGGACTAGCGGGGGCCCCCTACGAGCAGTACTTC. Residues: CASSPGLAGAPYEQYF. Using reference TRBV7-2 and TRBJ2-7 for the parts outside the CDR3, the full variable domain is GAGVSQSPSNKVTEKGKDVELRCDPISGHTALYWYRQSLGQGLEFLIYFQGNSAPDKSGLPSDRFSAERTGGSVSTLTIQRTQQEDSAVYLCASSPGLAGAPYEQYFGPGTRLTVT.

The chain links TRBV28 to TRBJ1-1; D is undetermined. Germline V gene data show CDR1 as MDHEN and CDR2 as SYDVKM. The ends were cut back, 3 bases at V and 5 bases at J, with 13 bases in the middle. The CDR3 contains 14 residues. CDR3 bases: TGTGCCAGCAGTTTCTCGGGGAGGCGGACTGAAGCTTTCTTT. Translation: CASSFSGRRTEAFF. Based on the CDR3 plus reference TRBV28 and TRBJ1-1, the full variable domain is DVKVTQSSRYLVKRTGEKVFLECVQDMDHENMFWYRQDPGLGLRLIYFSYDVKMKEKGDIPEGYSVSREKKERFSLILESASTNQTSMYLCASSFSGRRTEAFFGQGTRLTVV.

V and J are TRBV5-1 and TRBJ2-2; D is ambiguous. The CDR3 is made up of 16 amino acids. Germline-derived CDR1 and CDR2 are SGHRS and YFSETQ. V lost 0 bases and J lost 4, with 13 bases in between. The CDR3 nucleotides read TGCGCCAGCAGCTTGGGGACCGTATCGAGCACCGGGGAGCTGTTTTTT. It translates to CASSLGTVSSTGELFF.

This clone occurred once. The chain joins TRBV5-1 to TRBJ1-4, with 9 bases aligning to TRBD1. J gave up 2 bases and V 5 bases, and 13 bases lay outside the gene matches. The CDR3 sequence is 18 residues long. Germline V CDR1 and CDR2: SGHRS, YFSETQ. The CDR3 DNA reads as TGCGCCAGCAGGCCCGGACAGGGGTTAACCCCCACTAATGAAAAACTGTTTTTT. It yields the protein CASRPGQGLTPTNEKLFF.

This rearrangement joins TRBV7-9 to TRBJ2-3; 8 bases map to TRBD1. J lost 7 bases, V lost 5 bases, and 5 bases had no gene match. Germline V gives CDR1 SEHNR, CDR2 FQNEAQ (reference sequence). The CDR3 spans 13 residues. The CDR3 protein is CASSLTGANTQYF. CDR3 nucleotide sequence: TGTGCCAGCAGCCTGACAGGGGCTAATACGCAGTATTTT.

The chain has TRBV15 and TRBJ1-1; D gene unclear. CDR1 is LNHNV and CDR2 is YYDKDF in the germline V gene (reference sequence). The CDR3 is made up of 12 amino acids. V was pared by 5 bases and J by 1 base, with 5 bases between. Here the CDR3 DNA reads TGTGCCACCAGCGCCGGGAACACTGAAGCTTTCTTT. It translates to CATSAGNTEAFF.